This T cell receptor beta chain was observed in a study of graft-versus-host responses after intestinal transplantation. Study details: All of the recipients had induction that used anti-thymocyte globulin, then tacrolimus and steroids for about 3 years.

Whole-study results and caveats: Analysis identified GvH clones in recipient marrow, with some appearing first in ileum or blood.

As regards this clone: Antigen: not known.

Repertoires were generated with immunoSEQ multiplex PCR, while TCRdb's copy carries only in-frame clones and drops some. The data hold some 90,000 clones, with roughly 92% observed a single time. Sequencing used unstimulated CD4+ T cells sorted from spleen or lymph node cells, obtained before intestinal transplant. The source is a human donor who received an intestinal transplant.

In DNA, the CDR3 is TGTGCCAGCAGCGTGTCGGCTAGCGGGAACTACGAGCAGTACTTC. Translated, it gives CASSVSASGNYEQYF. V gene TRBV9 combines with J gene TRBJ2-7, with 9 bases lining up with TRBD2. Germline V gene data show CDR1 as SGDLS and CDR2 as YYNGEE. The CDR3 loop spans 15 amino acids. V lost 2 bases to trimming and J lost 3 bases; unmatched junction nucleotides: 6.